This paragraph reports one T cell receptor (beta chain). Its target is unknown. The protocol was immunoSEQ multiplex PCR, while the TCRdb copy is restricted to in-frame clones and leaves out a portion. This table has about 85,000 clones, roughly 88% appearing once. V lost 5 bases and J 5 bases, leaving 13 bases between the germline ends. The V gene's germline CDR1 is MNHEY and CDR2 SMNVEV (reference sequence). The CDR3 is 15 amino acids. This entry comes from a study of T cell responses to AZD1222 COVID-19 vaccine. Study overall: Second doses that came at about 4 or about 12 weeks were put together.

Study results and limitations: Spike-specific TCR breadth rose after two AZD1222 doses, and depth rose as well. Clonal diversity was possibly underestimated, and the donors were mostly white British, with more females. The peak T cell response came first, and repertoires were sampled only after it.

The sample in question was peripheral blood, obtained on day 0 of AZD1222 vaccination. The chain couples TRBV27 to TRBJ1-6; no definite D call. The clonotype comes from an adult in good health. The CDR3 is CASSARPINNSPLHF. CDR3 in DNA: TGTGCCAGCAGTGCCCGACCGATAAATAATTCACCCCTCCACTTT.